The 14 T cell receptor beta chains given below trace back to one sample, sequenced in a study of blood T cells in healthy people across ages. A J-beta primer mix and a sample-barcoded 5' primer were used in a second PCR of about 7 to 12 cycles. MiXCR, applied by TCRdb to the 5' RACE reads, yields one record per CDR3 protein. The sample holds about a million distinct CDR3 sequences, about two fifths seen once. The sample comprised blood. The source is a man younger than 35 in good health.

The chain couples TRBV20-1 to TRBJ1-2; perhaps TRBD1 as D (6 bases). Per the germline V gene, CDR1 is DFQATT and CDR2 is SNEGSKA (reference sequence). V was cut by 2 bases and J by 6 bases, with 25 bases left in between. The CDR3 contains 17 residues. This CDR3 is CSARPWGPLSLLNGYTF. The DNA of the CDR3 is TGCAGTGCTAGACCGTGGGGGCCCCTATCCTTGCTAAATGGCTACACCTTC.

This clonotype has just a few counts. The rearrangement links TRBV13 to TRBJ2-5, with D perhaps TRBD1 (6 bases). CDR3 length: 14 residues. The V end lost 4 bases, the J end lost 9 bases, and 18 bases lay between the germline ends. Per the germline V gene, CDR1 is PRHDT and CDR2 is FYEKMQ (reference sequence). The CDR3 bases are TGTGCCAGCAGCTCGGGACACCTCAAGAGAGCCCAGTACTTC. Residues: CASSSGHLKRAQYF. Complete variable domain (other parts from reference TRBV13 and TRBJ2-5): AAGVIQSPRHLIKEKRETATLKCYPIPRHDTVYWYQQGPGQDPQFLISFYEKMQSDKGSIPDRFSAQQFSDYHSELNMSSLELGDSALYFCASSSGHLKRAQYFGPGTRLLVL.

This clonotype was seen many times. The chain employs TRBV15 and TRBJ2-3, with 8 bases fitting TRBD2. This CDR3 is built from 16 residues. CDR1 is LNHNV and CDR2 is YYDKDF in the germline V gene (reference sequence). V lost 0 bases, J lost 4 bases, and 6 bases stayed unmatched. CDR3: CATSRDRTSWADTQYF. CDR3 DNA sequence: TGTGCCACCAGCAGAGATAGGACTAGCTGGGCAGATACGCAGTATTTT.

To note about this clonotype: A much larger clone differs by one base, so this may be a read error. V is TRBV7-3 and J is TRBJ2-1; weak D call: TRBD2 (6 bases). The J call could be wrong; TRBJ2-7 is a better fit for the DNA end. This CDR3 region has 16 residues. Germline V gene data show CDR1 as SGHTA and CDR2 as FQGTGA. The chain's CDR3 is CASSLEGTHFYNEQYF. DNA for the CDR3: TGTGCCAGCAGCCTCGAGGGGACTCACTTCTACAATGAGCAGTACTTC.

This clonotype was seen only a few times. The chain uses TRBV12-3 or TRBV12-4 and TRBJ2-1; D remains ambiguous. Trimming shortened V by 6 bases and J by 8 bases, and 8 bases separated the two germline ends. The CDR3 is 11 residues long. The CDR3 region is CASSHTDEQFF. CDR3 DNA sequence: TGTGCCAGCAGCCATACCGATGAGCAGTTCTTC.

V usage is TRBV10-3 and J usage is TRBJ1-1, with D possibly TRBD1 on 6 matching bases. The CDR3 runs 14 residues. Germline loops: CDR1 ENHRY, CDR2 SYGVKD. The germline V and J ends were trimmed by 3 bases and 7 bases, with 15 bases remaining between them. The CDR3 here is CAISDSNRVREAFF. DNA of the CDR3: TGTGCCATCAGTGACTCAAACAGGGTCCGTGAAGCTTTCTTT.

V and J are TRBV29-1 and TRBJ1-2, with TRBD1 matching over 9 bases. Germline loops: CDR1 SQVTM, CDR2 ANQGSEA. V trimming: 3 bases; J trimming: 8 bases; junction bases outside the gene matches: 13. The CDR3 is made up of 15 amino acids. Here the CDR3 reads CSVDRTPIGQGGYTF. The CDR3 nucleotides are TGCAGCGTTGATCGGACCCCTATTGGACAGGGGGGCTACACCTTC.

Concerning this clonotype itself: A much larger clone is a single base away; this may be a read error. This chain links TRBV6-2 or TRBV6-3 with TRBJ1-1; D is perhaps TRBD1 (5 bases). CDR1 is MNHEY, CDR2 SVGEGT, per germline. V was shortened by 5 bases and J by 1 base, with 8 bases between the two germline ends. CDR3 length equals 13 residues. CDR3 sequence: CASSDSWNTEAFF. The CDR3 DNA is TGTGCCAGCAGTGACAGTTGGAACACTGAAGCTTTCTTT.

J is TRBJ2-3 and V is TRBV5-1; 7 bases agree with TRBD2. The J segment lost 2 bases and the V segment lost 1 base, leaving 10 bases of the junction unmatched. This CDR3 region has 17 residues. Per the germline V gene, CDR1 is SGHRS and CDR2 is YFSETQ. The CDR3 bases are TGCGCCAGCAGCTTGATGGAAGGAGCGGGACCCACAGATACGCAGTATTTT. Protein sequence: CASSLMEGAGPTDTQYF. Using reference TRBV5-1 and TRBJ2-3 for the parts outside the CDR3, the full variable domain is KAGVTQTPRYLIKTRGQQVTLSCSPISGHRSVSWYQQTPGQGLQFLFEYFSETQRNKGNFPGRFSGRQFSNSRSEMNVSTLELGDSALYLCASSLMEGAGPTDTQYFGPGTRLTVL.

In its sample, this clonotype was seen a few times. The V and J genes are TRBV2 and TRBJ2-7; tentative D call: TRBD2 (5 bases). The CDR3 contains 11 residues. Trimming removed 4 bases from V and 7 bases from J, with 8 bases in between. The germline CDR1 and CDR2 sequences are SNHLY and FYNNEI. The CDR3 reads CASSVSGEQYF. The DNA for the CDR3 is TGTGCCAGCAGTGTCTCGGGAGAGCAGTACTTC.

The rearrangement links TRBV6-5 to TRBJ1-1; D possibly corresponds to TRBD1 (6 bases). V lost 1 base and J lost 6, with 18 bases in between. Germline loops: CDR1 MNHEY, CDR2 SVGAGI. The CDR3 consists of 16 residues. Written as DNA, the CDR3 is TGTGCCAGCAGTTACTGGGAGGGGGACCTCCCGGCTGAAGCTTTCTTT. It yields the protein CASSYWEGDLPAEAFF.

This rearrangement joins TRBV7-9 to TRBJ2-5; D is perhaps TRBD1 (6 bases). Germline V gene sequence: CDR1 SEHNR, CDR2 FQNEAQ (reference sequence). CDR3 length equals 17 residues. The ends were cut back, 3 bases at V and 2 bases at J, with 19 bases in the middle. In DNA form, the CDR3 reads TGTGCCAGCAGCTTGCTATCCCAGTCGGGGACACAAGAGACCCAGTACTTC. Translated: CASSLLSQSGTQETQYF.

The rearrangement joins TRBV29-1 to TRBJ1-1, with D uncertain. From germline, CDR1 is SQVTM and CDR2 ANQGSEA. The CDR3 is made up of 11 amino acids. V was pared by 7 bases and J by 1 base, with 7 bases between. CDR3 nucleotide sequence: TGCAGCGGTTACAGGAACACTGAAGCTTTCTTT. It yields the protein CSGYRNTEAFF.

This clonotype was detected only a few times. V and J are TRBV3-1 and TRBJ2-5; D is uncertain. Trimming took 1 base from V and 4 from J, leaving 7 bases between them. The CDR3 length is 13 residues. CDR1 and CDR2 from the germline V gene are LGHDT and YNNKEL (reference sequence). The CDR3, as DNA: TGTGCCAGCAGCCAAGGTCATCGAGAGACCCAGTACTTC. This sequence encodes CASSQGHRETQYF.